This T cell receptor (beta chain) was recorded in a study of blood T cell repertoires in COVID-19. Original analysis: Reference gene primer amplification in the assay estimated nucleated cell counts. TCRdb's copy holds only in-frame clones and misses some; the assay was immunoSEQ multiplex PCR. V and J calls and clone size are as listed in that table; D and trimming were resolved from the DNA. The sample contains about 120,000 clones, over 60% of which appear only once. The source material was peripheral blood. The receptor was isolated from a man aged 40-49 years with active or convalescent COVID-19.

In nucleotides, the CDR3 is TGTGCCAGCAGTCTCAGGGTTGGTTCTGAAGCTTTCTTT. Translation gives CASSLRVGSEAFF. The chain uses TRBV12-3 or TRBV12-4 and TRBJ1-1; weak D call: TRBD1 (5 bases). Deletions cut 5 bases from V and 6 bases from J, with 13 bases between. The CDR3 has 13 residues.